Each of the 29 T cell receptor beta chains below was sequenced from the same sample in a study of blood T cell repertoires in COVID-19. Profiled with immunoSEQ multiplex PCR; TCRdb holds only in-frame clones, not every one. The sample lists 290,000 or so clones; about nine tenths were seen once. The sequenced sample consisted of peripheral blood. Every receptor here comes from a man aged 18-30 years with active or convalescent COVID-19.

This rearrangement joins TRBV28 to TRBJ1-5; no definite D call. Trimming shortened V by 7 bases and J by 4 bases, and 11 bases separated the two germline ends. The length of the CDR3 is 13 residues. CDR1 is MDHEN and CDR2 is SYDVKM in the germline V gene. Written as DNA, the CDR3 is TGTGCCAGCACTCAGTGGCCGAATCAGCCCCAGCATTTT. Translation: CASTQWPNQPQHF.

The V call is TRBV5-8, the J call TRBJ1-1, with D tentatively TRBD1 (6 bases). The CDR3 loop spans 13 amino acids. Germline V CDR1 and CDR2: SGHTS, YDEGEE. V was cut by 0 bases and J by 8 bases, with 11 bases left in between. CDR3 sequence reads: CASSLVQTGEAFF. The CDR3 DNA reads TGTGCCAGCAGCTTGGTCCAGACAGGCGAAGCTTTCTTT.

The J gene is TRBJ1-4, the V gene TRBV28; D not resolved. Germline CDR1 MDHEN, CDR2 SYDVKM. V lost 3 bases, J lost 7 bases, and 3 bases lay in between. The CDR3 contains 11 residues. The CDR3 DNA reads TGTGCCAGCAGTTTCCGTGAAAAACTGTTTTTT. It specifies CASSFREKLFF.

This CDR3 reads CATRAGSYNEQFF. CDR3 nucleotides: TGTGCCACCCGGGCGGGGAGTTACAATGAGCAGTTCTTC. The chain combines TRBV15 with TRBJ2-1; possibly TRBD2 for D (6 bases). CDR1 is LNHNV, CDR2 YYDKDF, per germline (reference sequence). V was trimmed by 8 bases and J by 4 bases, leaving 12 bases between them. The CDR3 has 13 residues. Based on the CDR3 plus reference TRBV15 and TRBJ2-1, the full variable domain is DAMVIQNPRYQVTQFGKPVTLSCSQTLNHNVMYWYQQKSSQAPKLLFHYYDKDFNNEADTPDNFQSRRPNTSFCFLDIRSPGLGDTAMYLCATRAGSYNEQFFGPGTRLTVL.

The rearrangement uses TRBV24-1 and TRBJ1-5; D possibly corresponds to TRBD1 (5 bases). Germline V gives CDR1 KGHDR, CDR2 SFDVKD. Trimming took off 0 bases at V and 7 bases at J, with 6 bases between the two ends. The length of the CDR3 is 13 residues. CDR3 sequence reads: CATSDLQGQPQHF. DNA for the CDR3: TGTGCCACCAGTGATTTGCAGGGCCAGCCCCAGCATTTT.

The genes are TRBV2 and TRBJ2-3; no definite D call. This CDR3 has 13 amino acids. The V gene lost 4 bases and the J gene lost 4 bases, with 9 bases spanning the gap. The V gene's germline CDR1 is SNHLY and CDR2 FYNNEI. The CDR3 is CASSVAGADTQYF. The CDR3, as DNA: TGTGCCAGCAGTGTAGCAGGAGCAGATACGCAGTATTTT.

The chain is built from TRBV28 and TRBJ2-7, with 8 bases fitting TRBD2. V was clipped by 3 bases and J by 6 bases; unmatched bases: 10. This CDR3 contains 15 residues. Germline CDR1 and CDR2: MDHEN and SYDVKM. CDR3 in amino acids: CASSFFGRALLEQYF. CDR3 bases: TGTGCCAGCAGTTTCTTCGGGAGGGCCCTCCTCGAGCAGTACTTC.

J is TRBJ1-5 and V is TRBV9, with TRBD1 identical over 7 bases. Looked up from germline, CDR1 is SGDLS and CDR2 is YYNGEE. J was trimmed by 0 bases and V by 2 bases; bases with no gene match: 8. The CDR3 covers 17 residues. DNA for the CDR3: TGTGCCAGCAGCGTGTTTCAGGGGGGCTATAGCAATCAGCCCCAGCATTTT. It translates to CASSVFQGGYSNQPQHF.

This clone was seen only once. V usage is TRBV3-1 (or the pseudogene TRBV3-2) and J usage is TRBJ2-5; a weak D match, TRBD1 (6 bases). The V end was cut by 4 bases, the J end by 5 bases, with 11 bases between. Germline V gene data show CDR1 as LGHDT and CDR2 as YNNKEL (reference sequence). The CDR3 sequence is 13 residues long. CDR3 bases: TGTGCCAGCAGCCCCAGGGGTTCGGAGACCCAGTACTTC. This encodes CASSPRGSETQYF.

The J gene is TRBJ1-3, the V gene TRBV25-1; D might be TRBD1 (6 bases). The V end was cut by 8 bases, the J end by 0 bases, with 11 bases between. The CDR3 runs to 14 residues. Germline V gene data show CDR1 as MGHDK and CDR2 as SYGVNS. The CDR3, as DNA: TGTGCCAGCGGAGAACAGGGCTCTGGAAACACCATATATTTT. It is translated as CASGEQGSGNTIYF.

The chain uses TRBV9 and TRBJ2-5; the match to TRBD1 covers 8 bases. This CDR3 spans 15 amino acids. The ends lost 2 bases at V and 5 bases at J; junction bases unmatched: 8. Germline values: CDR1 SGDLS, CDR2 YYNGEE. The CDR3 coding sequence is TGTGCCAGCAGCGTTTACAACAGGGGGTGGGAGACCCAGTACTTC. Protein: CASSVYNRGWETQYF.

The chain uses TRBV7-2 and TRBJ1-4, with no clear D. From germline, CDR1 is SGHTA and CDR2 FQGNSA. V lost 3 bases to trimming and J lost 0 bases, with 8 bases between them. The CDR3 is 15 residues long. CDR3 sequence reads: CASSFIQTTNEKLFF. In DNA form, the CDR3 reads TGTGCCAGCAGCTTTATCCAGACAACTAATGAAAAACTGTTTTTT.

V is TRBV7-2 and J is TRBJ2-7; 9 positions match TRBD2. Trimming took 2 bases from V and 4 from J; bases not matched to a gene: 6. This CDR3 has 15 amino acids. The V gene's germline CDR1 is SGHTA and CDR2 FQGNSA. In DNA, the CDR3 is TGTGCCAGCAGCTTAAAGGGACTAGCAGTTTACGAGCAGTACTTC. This codes for CASSLKGLAVYEQYF.

The J gene is TRBJ1-6, the V gene TRBV27, with 8 positions matching TRBD1. Trimming removed 2 bases from V and 9 bases from J; junction bases left unmatched: 3. CDR1 is MNHEY, CDR2 SMNVEV, per germline (reference sequence). This CDR3 is 14 amino acids long. The CDR3 reads CASSLDRGGSPLHF. The CDR3 DNA reads as TGTGCCAGCAGTTTAGACAGGGGAGGTTCACCCCTCCACTTT.

The chain recombines TRBV6-2 or TRBV6-3 with TRBJ1-1; D is possibly TRBD1 (6 bases). The CDR3 runs 15 residues. The V end lost 5 bases, the J end lost 10 bases, and 23 bases lay between the germline ends. The germline CDR1 and CDR2 sequences are MNHEY and SVGEGT. The CDR3 here is CASSPEGTTRPSAFF. The CDR3 DNA reads TGTGCCAGCAGTCCCGAAGGGACAACTAGGCCGTCAGCTTTCTTT.

The chain uses TRBV28 and TRBJ2-1; 7 positions agree with TRBD2. The CDR3 covers 15 residues. V dropped 4 bases and J dropped 5; count of bases not matched to a gene: 8. The germline V gene has CDR1 MDHEN and CDR2 SYDVKM. This CDR3 is CASSSAGEGNNEQFF. In DNA form, the CDR3 reads TGTGCCAGCAGTTCAGCTGGGGAGGGAAACAATGAGCAGTTCTTC. Filled out from reference TRBV28 and TRBJ2-1, the complete variable domain reads DVKVTQSSRYLVKRTGEKVFLECVQDMDHENMFWYRQDPGLGLRLIYFSYDVKMKEKGDIPEGYSVSREKKERFSLILESASTNQTSMYLCASSSAGEGNNEQFFGPGTRLTVL.

The chain combines TRBV27 with TRBJ2-7; TRBD2 matches 10 bases. This CDR3 has 15 residues. The germline V gene encodes CDR1 MNHEY and CDR2 SMNVEV (reference sequence). V was clipped by 5 bases and J by 0 bases; unmatched bases: 4. CDR3 coding DNA: TGTGCCAGCAGTACCTTAGCGGGAGGCTCCTACGAGCAGTACTTC. This encodes CASSTLAGGSYEQYF.

This chain's CDR3 is CASSPSLEQFF. DNA for the CDR3: TGTGCCAGCAGCCCCAGTCTGGAGCAGTTCTTC. The chain combines TRBV2 with TRBJ2-1; D remains unclear. CDR1 and CDR2 from the germline V gene are SNHLY and FYNNEI. Trimming removed 6 bases at V and 10 bases at J, with 10 bases between. The CDR3 has 11 residues.

The chain links TRBV14 to TRBJ2-2; D gene unclear. The CDR3 totals 12 residues. From germline, CDR1 is SGHDN and CDR2 FVKESK. V lost 4 bases and J lost 3, with 3 bases in between. The CDR3 spells CASSPDTGELFF. The CDR3 DNA is TGTGCCAGCAGCCCGGACACCGGGGAGCTGTTTTTT. Together with reference TRBV14 and TRBJ2-2, the CDR3 gives the full variable domain: EAGVTQFPSHSVIEKGQTVTLRCDPISGHDNLYWYRRVMGKEIKFLLHFVKESKQDESGMPNNRFLAERTGGTYSTLKVQPAELEDSGVYFCASSPDTGELFFGEGSRLTVL.

DNA for the CDR3: TGTGCCAGCAGCCCCAGGACTAGCGGGGGCTACGAGCAGTACTTC. This gives the protein CASSPRTSGGYEQYF. The chain couples TRBV5-6 to TRBJ2-7; TRBD2 agrees at 13 bases. Germline CDR1 SGHDT, CDR2 YYEEEE. With 4 bases clipped from V and 3 bases from J, the junction kept 4 bases outside the gene matches. The CDR3 contains 15 residues.

Worth noting for this clone: Germline is not matched at one junction end, which may reflect a read error. The chain joins TRBV6-1 to TRBJ1-2, with D perhaps matching TRBD1 (6 bases). The CDR3 runs 12 residues. Germline CDR1 and CDR2: MNHNS and SASEGT. The CDR3 nucleotides are TGTGCCAGCAGTGATTTGGGCCGGGGACACCTCTTC. Translated, it gives CASSDLGRGHLF.

The chain employs TRBV18 and TRBJ2-5, with 8 bases that match TRBD2. J lost 2 bases, V lost 3 bases, and 5 bases had no gene match. This CDR3 has 15 residues. CDR1 KGHSH and CDR2 LQKENI come from the germline V gene. Written as DNA, the CDR3 is TGTGCCAGCTCACCGAGAACTAGCGGACAAGAGACCCAGTACTTC. It encodes CASSPRTSGQETQYF.

The V and J genes are TRBV10-3 and TRBJ1-6, with TRBD1 identical over 7 bases. The V segment lost 8 bases and the J segment 4 bases; nucleotides outside the gene matches: 8. The CDR3 totals 15 residues. Germline values: CDR1 ENHRY, CDR2 SYGVKD. The CDR3 nucleotides read TGTGCCATCCGAGCCGGGACAGCGTATAATTCACCCCTCCACTTT. This encodes CAIRAGTAYNSPLHF.

The gene calls are TRBV5-6 and TRBJ2-7, with a weak D call TRBD2 (6 bases). The germline V gene encodes CDR1 SGHDT and CDR2 YYEEEE. The germline V and J ends were trimmed by 4 bases and 6 bases, with 14 bases remaining between them. The CDR3 sequence is 13 residues long. The CDR3 coding sequence is TGTGCCAGCAGCCCTAGGACTACGCTCGAGCAGTACTTC. Its protein product is CASSPRTTLEQYF. Drawing the rest from reference TRBV5-6 and TRBJ2-7, the complete variable domain is DAGVTQSPTHLIKTRGQQVTLRCSPKSGHDTVSWYQQALGQGPQFIFQYYEEEERQRGNFPDRFSGHQFPNYSSELNVNALLLGDSALYLCASSPRTTLEQYFGPGTRLTVT.

The chain carries TRBV7-9 and TRBJ2-7; 8 bases fit TRBD1. Per the germline V gene, CDR1 is SEHNR and CDR2 is FQNEAQ (reference sequence). The J segment lost 12 bases and the V segment lost 0 bases, leaving 7 bases of the junction unmatched. The CDR3 sequence is 13 residues long. In nucleotides, the CDR3 is TGTGCCAGCAGCTTAGCGTGGGGACAGGAGGTGTACTTC. Protein sequence: CASSLAWGQEVYF.

This chain joins TRBV6-5 and TRBJ2-1; 10 nucleotides align to TRBD2. The V segment lost 6 bases and the J segment 6 bases; nucleotides outside the gene matches: 5. The length of the CDR3 is 14 residues. Germline loops: CDR1 MNHEY, CDR2 SVGAGI. CDR3 sequence: CASRRLAGSNEQFF. CDR3 DNA sequence: TGTGCCAGCAGAAGACTAGCGGGTAGCAATGAGCAGTTCTTC.

V and J are TRBV2 and TRBJ1-5; 7 bases map to TRBD1. The CDR3 consists of 15 residues. Germline V gene data show CDR1 as SNHLY and CDR2 as FYNNEI. The junction had 9 bases not matched to a gene; V was cut back by 6 bases and J by 4 bases. The CDR3 DNA sequence: TGTGCCAGCAGCGAGACAGGGAACGTGAATCAGCCCCAGCATTTT. Translating gives CASSETGNVNQPQHF.

The chain couples TRBV6-4 to TRBJ2-1; perhaps TRBD2 as D (5 bases). Germline V CDR1 and CDR2: MRHNA, SNTAGT. Trimming left V 5 bases short and J 6 bases short, with 11 bases between. The CDR3 is 13 residues long. The CDR3 here is CASSTNEGNEQFF. Written as DNA, the CDR3 is TGTGCCAGCAGTACCAACGAGGGCAATGAGCAGTTCTTC.

This clone was seen only once. V and J are TRBV15 and TRBJ2-5, with TRBD2 matching over 9 bases. The J segment lost 5 bases and the V segment lost 6 bases, leaving 10 bases of the junction unmatched. Germline V gene data show CDR1 as LNHNV and CDR2 as YYDKDF (reference sequence). The length of the CDR3 is 15 residues. The CDR3 sequence is CATSYSGGARETQYF. Written as DNA, the CDR3 is TGTGCCACCAGTTATAGCGGGGGAGCCCGTGAGACCCAGTACTTC.